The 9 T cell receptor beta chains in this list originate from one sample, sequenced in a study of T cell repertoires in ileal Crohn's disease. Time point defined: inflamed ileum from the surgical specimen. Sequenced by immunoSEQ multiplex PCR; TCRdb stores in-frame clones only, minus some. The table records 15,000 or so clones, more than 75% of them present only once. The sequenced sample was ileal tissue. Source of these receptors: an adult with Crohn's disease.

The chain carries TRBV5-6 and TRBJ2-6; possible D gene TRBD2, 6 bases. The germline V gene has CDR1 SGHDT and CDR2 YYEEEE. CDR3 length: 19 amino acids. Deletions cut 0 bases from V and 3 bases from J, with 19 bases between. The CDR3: CASSLARYGPGSGANVLTF. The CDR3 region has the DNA TGTGCCAGCAGCTTGGCGAGATATGGCCCCGGGAGTGGGGCCAACGTCCTGACTTTC.

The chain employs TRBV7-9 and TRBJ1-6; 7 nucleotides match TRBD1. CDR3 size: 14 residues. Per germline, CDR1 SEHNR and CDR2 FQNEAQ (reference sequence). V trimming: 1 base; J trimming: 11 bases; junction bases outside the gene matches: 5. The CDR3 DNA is TGTGCCAGCAGCTTAGGAAGGGGGCAAGCACCCCTCCACTTT. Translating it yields CASSLGRGQAPLHF.

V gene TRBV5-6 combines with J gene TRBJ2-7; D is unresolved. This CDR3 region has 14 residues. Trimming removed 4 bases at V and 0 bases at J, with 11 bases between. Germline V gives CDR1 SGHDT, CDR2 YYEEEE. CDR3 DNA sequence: TGTGCCAGCAGCCACGACGGGTTCTCCTACGAGCAGTACTTC. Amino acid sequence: CASSHDGFSYEQYF.

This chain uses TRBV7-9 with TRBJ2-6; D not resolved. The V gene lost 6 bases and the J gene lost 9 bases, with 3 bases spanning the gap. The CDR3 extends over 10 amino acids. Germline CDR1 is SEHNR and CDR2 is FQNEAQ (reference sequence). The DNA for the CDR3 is TGTGCCAGCAGTCGCAACGTCCTGACTTTC. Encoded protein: CASSRNVLTF.

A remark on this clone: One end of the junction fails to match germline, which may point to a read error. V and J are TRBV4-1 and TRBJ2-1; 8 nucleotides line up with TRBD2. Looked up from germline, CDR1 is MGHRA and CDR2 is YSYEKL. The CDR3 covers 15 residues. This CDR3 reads CASTQLAETYNEQFF. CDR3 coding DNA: TGCGCCAGCACCCAACTAGCGGAGACCTACAATGAGCAGTTCTTC.

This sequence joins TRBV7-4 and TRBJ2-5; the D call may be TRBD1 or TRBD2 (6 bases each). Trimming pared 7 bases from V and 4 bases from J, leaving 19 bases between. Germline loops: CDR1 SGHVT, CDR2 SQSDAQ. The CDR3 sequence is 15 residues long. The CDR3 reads CASNGQGGGRETQYF. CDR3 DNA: TGTGCCAGCAATGGTCAAGGGGGAGGTCGAGAGACCCAGTACTTC.

Here the CDR3 DNA reads TGTGCCAGTAGTTCCCGGGACAGAATTAATCAGCCCCAGCATTTT. Its protein product is CASSSRDRINQPQHF. The chain is built from TRBV19 and TRBJ1-5, with 7 positions matching TRBD1. The CDR3 runs to 15 residues. The germline gives CDR1 LNHDA, CDR2 SQIVND (reference sequence). J lost 4 bases, V lost 5 bases, and 8 bases had no gene match.

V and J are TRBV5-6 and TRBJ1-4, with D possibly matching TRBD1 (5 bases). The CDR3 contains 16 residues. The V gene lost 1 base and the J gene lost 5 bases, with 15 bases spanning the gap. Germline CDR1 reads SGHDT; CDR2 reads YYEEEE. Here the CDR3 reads CASSLTGVKGNEKLFF. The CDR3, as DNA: TGTGCCAGCAGCTTGACGGGCGTTAAGGGGAATGAAAAACTGTTTTTT.

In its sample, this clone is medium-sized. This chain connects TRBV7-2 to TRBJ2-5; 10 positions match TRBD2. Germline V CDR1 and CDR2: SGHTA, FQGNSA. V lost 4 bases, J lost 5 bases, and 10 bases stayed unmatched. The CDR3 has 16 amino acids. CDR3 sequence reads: CASSSSGSRGRETQYF. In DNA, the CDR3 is TGTGCCAGCAGCTCTAGCGGGAGTCGGGGGAGGGAGACCCAGTACTTC.